This T cell receptor beta chain was profiled in a study of shared clonotypes between healthy human individuals (dated by TCRdb to the early 2020s). Study-wide context: The cohort included three men and a couple of women between 18 and 49 years of age. For each donor, three plates each were used for CD4 naive and CD4 memory, two plates were used for CD8 naive, and one plate was used for CD8 memory. To estimate repertoire size and how much clonotype sharing occurs between individuals, the study deeply sequenced the blood TCR repertoires of about five healthy adults. To increase sequencing depth and limit assay-specific biases, TCR repertoire library preparation and sequencing were carried out by different laboratories using diverse techniques. Each donor's leukapheresis produced roughly between roughly 0.85 and 9.5 billion PBMCs. The full study reports these points: Pairwise subsampling indicated that sequencing depth was expected to affect the degree of clonotype sharing among donors. Because the study included a small number of donors, the genetic and exposure-history diversity represented was limited. Naive subsets generally had larger estimated clonotype richness than memory subsets did. Only blood was sampled, and tissue TCR repertoires likely differ from those in blood. Even with the large sequencing depth, rarefaction of the sorted-subset datasets indicated that sequencing was incomplete. When several donors were compared, the shared fraction of clonotypes was roughly 4.8% for naive CD4, about 4% for naive CD8, 2.3% for memory CD4, and 0.35% to 0.5% for memory CD8. Higher generation probabilities were observed for clonotypes shared by all four sorted-subset donors than for non-shared clonotypes.

Using the deep immunoSEQ assay, TCR CDR3 regions were amplified from genomic DNA by multiplex PCR. Extracted genomic DNA from each cell subset was spread evenly across all wells of several immunoSEQ 96-well plates, with each plate serving as a replicate. For sorted subsets, 200 to 250 ng genomic DNA, equal to some 28,000 T cell genomes, was loaded into each replicate PCR. Purified libraries were quantified with a Qubit 3.0 fluorometer, sized on a Bioanalyzer 2100, and re-quantified with the KAPA Library Quantification kit. A separate single-read 150-cycle Illumina NextSeq 550 flow cell was used to sequence each immunoSEQ 96-well plate. For the original study's pipeline: Because only junctional sequences without quality scores were contained in the immunoSEQ output, filtering matching that applied to full-length reads could not be performed. Sequences were annotated with PyIR, a Python wrapper for IgBLAST v1.9, and V/J genes and CDR3 were assigned using IMGT germline references. Reads were filtered out if the reads had weak V/J assignments (E-value above 1e-6), no CDR3, stop codons, out-of-frame junctions, or ambiguous translated residues. A V3J clonotype was defined by an identical inferred V gene, J gene, and CDR3 amino acid sequence. Percentage overlap between repertoires was computed as shared unique clonotypes divided by the size of the smaller repertoire. RTK rarefaction, the Chao1 estimator, and Recon v2.1 estimates of unobserved clonotypes were used to assess repertoire richness. Generation probabilities were computed with OLGA for all TCRbeta clonotypes obtained by the gDNA method from several donors. TCRdb mirrors the immuneACCESS table, restricted to in-frame sequences. Some clones are absent from its copies; in checked studies, under half trace to an unresolved V gene, and the reason for the others is unknown. D and trimming come from the DNA, and the V and J calls and clone size come from that table. The sample includes about 770,000 clones, with approximately 77% observed a single time. Jointly, the top ten make up approximately 1.7% of the sample.

With respect to this clone: Its antigen is unknown. Base-call qualities are not available, and no considerably larger clone is one nucleotide away.

Donors were healthy HIV-negative adults with no recently reported acute infections or vaccinations. Only Caucasian adults living in Nashville, Tennessee, USA were represented among the donors. Magnetic negative selection was used to enrich CD4+ T cells, after which naive cells were positively selected on CD45RA and the negative fraction became the memory subset. Blood was collected by leukapheresis, and PBMCs were isolated by Ficoll-Histopaque density gradient centrifugation and then cryopreserved in liquid nitrogen vapor phase. Analytical flow cytometry was used to check the purity and quantity of each magnetically sorted T cell population. Genomic DNA was isolated from each sorted fraction and quantified by UV absorbance on a Nanodrop 2000c. Unmatched junction bases come to 7, with V trimmed by 1 base and J by 4 bases. The CDR3 runs 16 amino acids, cysteine and phenylalanine included. CDR3 DNA only is kept here, 48 bases in frame from base 1. CDR1 LNHDA and CDR2 SQIVND were looked up in the germline V gene (reference sequence).

The TCR originated in a woman aged 30 to 39 in good health. Material: memory CD4+ T cells sorted from blood. Interpreted using the paper, the cell subset or site label stands for: CD45RA-negative fraction. Recombination joined TRBV19 with TRBJ2-4; a stretch of 7 junction bases matches TRBD2. The base sequence is TGTGCCAGTAGTATAGTAGGGAGGGACGGAAAAAACATTCAGTACTTC. It encodes CASSIVGRDGKNIQYF. The reference TRBV19 and TRBJ2-4 proteins fill in what lies around the CDR3, so the full variable domain reads DGGITQSPKYLFRKEGQNVTLSCEQNLNHDAMYWYRQDPGQGLRLIYYSQIVNDFQKGDIAEGYSVSREKKESFPLTVTSAQKNPTAFYLCASSIVGRDGKNIQYFGAGTRLSVL.